This T cell receptor beta chain came from a study of blood T cell repertoires in COVID-19. Losses at the gene ends were 2 bases for V and 4 bases for J; bases not matched to a gene: 6. Germline V gene sequence: CDR1 SGHDN, CDR2 FVKESK. The CDR3 is 15 amino acids. Those who participated ranged in age from about 18 to 89 years and resided in about 24 US areas. This clone was recorded once. In the original workflow: Nucleated cell counts were estimated from reference gene primer amplification. Repertoires were generated with immunoSEQ multiplex PCR, while TCRdb's copy carries only in-frame clones and drops some. The DNA was the basis for D and trimming; V, J and clone size are from that table. The sample has 270,000 or so clones, around 86% seen once; the top ten hold about 2.7%.

What was sequenced was PBMCs or T cells enriched from blood (not recorded which). This sequence originates from a young woman who had recovered from COVID-19. The chain carries TRBV14 and TRBJ2-5; 8 bases are a match to TRBD1. The CDR3 here is CASSQPTGARETQYF. The CDR3 DNA sequence: TGTGCCAGCAGCCAACCGACAGGGGCGAGAGAGACCCAGTACTTC.